The clone carrying this TCR beta chain was detected only a few times. Its antigen is not identified. This entry is derived from a study of regulatory T cells in long-lasting Graves disease. The time point was: persistent/refractory GD, antithyroid drugs over 5 years with positive TRAb. PBMC RNA served as the TCR library source. General study points: The study found TRBV28, TRBJ1-2 and TRBJ2-5 favored in persistent disease.

Looked up from germline, CDR1 is LNHDA and CDR2 is SQIVND (reference sequence). CDR3 size: 14 residues. Trimming stripped 2 bases from V and 7 bases from J, with 12 bases between. HTBI primers from iRepertoire and Arm-PCR of CDR3 regions yielded the TCR beta libraries. TCRdb itself ran the multiplex PCR reads through MiXCR, one entry per CDR3 protein. The sample consists of a few hundred thousand distinct CDR3 sequences, 23% of them appearing once. The chain employs TRBV19 and TRBJ2-4; D call uncertain. The input for sequencing was peripheral blood mononuclear cells (PBMCs), taken when the disease was refractory, from a patient treated with antithyroid drugs. The origin of this receptor is a female donor with Graves disease. The CDR3 DNA sequence: TGTGCCAGTAGTATATCCGCGTATCAGAACATTCAGTACTTC. This sequence encodes CASSISAYQNIQYF. The full variable domain, with the rest looked up from reference TRBV19 and TRBJ2-4, is DGGITQSPKYLFRKEGQNVTLSCEQNLNHDAMYWYRQDPGQGLRLIYYSQIVNDFQKGDIAEGYSVSREKKESFPLTVTSAQKNPTAFYLCASSISAYQNIQYFGAGTRLSVL.